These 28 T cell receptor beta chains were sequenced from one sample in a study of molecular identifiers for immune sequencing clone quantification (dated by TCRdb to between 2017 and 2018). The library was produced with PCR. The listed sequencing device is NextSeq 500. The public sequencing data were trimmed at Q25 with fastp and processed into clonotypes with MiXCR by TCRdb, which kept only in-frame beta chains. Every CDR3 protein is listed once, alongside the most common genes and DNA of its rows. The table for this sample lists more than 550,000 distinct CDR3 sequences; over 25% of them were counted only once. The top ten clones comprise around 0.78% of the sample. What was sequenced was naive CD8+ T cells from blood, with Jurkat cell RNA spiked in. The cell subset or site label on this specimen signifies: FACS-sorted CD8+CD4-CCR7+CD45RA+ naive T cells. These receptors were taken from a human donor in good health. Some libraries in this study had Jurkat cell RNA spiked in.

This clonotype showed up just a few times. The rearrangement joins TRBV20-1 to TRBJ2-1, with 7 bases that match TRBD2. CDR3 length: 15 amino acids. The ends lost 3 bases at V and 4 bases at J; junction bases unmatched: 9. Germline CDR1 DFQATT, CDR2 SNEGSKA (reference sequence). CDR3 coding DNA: TGCAGTGCTAGTGGTGCGGGGGTCTTGTACAATGAGCAGTTCTTC. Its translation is CSASGAGVLYNEQFF.

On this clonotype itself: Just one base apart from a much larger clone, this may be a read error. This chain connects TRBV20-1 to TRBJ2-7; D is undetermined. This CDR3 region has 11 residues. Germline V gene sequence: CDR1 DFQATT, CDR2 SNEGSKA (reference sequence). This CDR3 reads CGARGQDEQYF. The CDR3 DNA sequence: TGCGGTGCTAGAGGCCAGGATGAGCAGTACTTC.

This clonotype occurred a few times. The CDR3: CASSSPLGRGGYNEQFF. In nucleotides, the CDR3 is TGTGCCAGCAGCTCCCCCCTTGGGCGGGGGGGCTACAATGAGCAGTTCTTC. The chain carries TRBV11-2 and TRBJ2-1; 9 nucleotides align to TRBD2. Per germline, CDR1 SGHAT and CDR2 FQNNGV. V was pared by 4 bases and J by 3 bases, with 10 bases of the junction left unmatched. CDR3 length: 17 residues. Based on the CDR3 plus reference TRBV11-2 and TRBJ2-1, the full variable domain is EAGVAQSPRYKIIEKRQSVAFWCNPISGHATLYWYQQILGQGPKLLIQFQNNGVVDDSQLPKDRFSAERLKGVDSTLKIQPAKLEDSAVYLCASSSPLGRGGYNEQFFGPGTRLTVL.

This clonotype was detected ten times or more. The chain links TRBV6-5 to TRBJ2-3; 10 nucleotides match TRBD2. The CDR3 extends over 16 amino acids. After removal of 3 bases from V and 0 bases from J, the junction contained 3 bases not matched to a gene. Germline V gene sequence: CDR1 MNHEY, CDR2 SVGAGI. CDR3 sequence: CASSYVLAGSTDTQYF. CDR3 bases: TGTGCCAGCAGTTATGTACTAGCGGGGAGCACAGATACGCAGTATTTT.

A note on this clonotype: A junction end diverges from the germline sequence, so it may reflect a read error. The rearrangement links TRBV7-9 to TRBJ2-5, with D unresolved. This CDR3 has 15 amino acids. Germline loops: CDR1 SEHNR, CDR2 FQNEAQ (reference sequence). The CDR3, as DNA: TGTGCCGGCAGCTCGCCACGACGGGACCAAGAGACCCAGTACTTC. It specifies CAGSSPRRDQETQYF.

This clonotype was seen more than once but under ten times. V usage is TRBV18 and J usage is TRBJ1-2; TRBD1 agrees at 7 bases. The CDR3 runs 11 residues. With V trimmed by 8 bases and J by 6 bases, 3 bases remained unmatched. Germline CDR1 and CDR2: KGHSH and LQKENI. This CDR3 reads CASTQGDGYTF. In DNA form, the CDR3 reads TGTGCCAGCACGCAGGGGGATGGCTACACCTTC. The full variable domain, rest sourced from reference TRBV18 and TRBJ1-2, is NAGVMQNPRHLVRRRGQEARLRCSPMKGHSHVYWYRQLPEEGLKFMVYLQKENIIDESGMPKERFSAEFPKEGPSILRIQQVVRGDSAAYFCASTQGDGYTFGSGTRLTVV.

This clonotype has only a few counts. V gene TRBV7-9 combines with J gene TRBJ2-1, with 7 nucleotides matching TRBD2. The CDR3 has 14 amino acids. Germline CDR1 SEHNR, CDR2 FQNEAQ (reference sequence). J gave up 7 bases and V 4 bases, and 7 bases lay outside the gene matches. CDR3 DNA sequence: TGTGCCAGCAGCTCCCTAGCGGACCAAAATGAGCAGTTCTTC. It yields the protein CASSSLADQNEQFF.

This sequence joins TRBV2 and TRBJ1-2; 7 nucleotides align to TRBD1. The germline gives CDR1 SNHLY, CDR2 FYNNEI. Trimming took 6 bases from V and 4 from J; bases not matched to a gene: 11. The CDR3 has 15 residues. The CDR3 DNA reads TGTGCCAGCAGGAGCGGGACAGTCTACTTCTATGGCTACACCTTC. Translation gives CASRSGTVYFYGYTF.

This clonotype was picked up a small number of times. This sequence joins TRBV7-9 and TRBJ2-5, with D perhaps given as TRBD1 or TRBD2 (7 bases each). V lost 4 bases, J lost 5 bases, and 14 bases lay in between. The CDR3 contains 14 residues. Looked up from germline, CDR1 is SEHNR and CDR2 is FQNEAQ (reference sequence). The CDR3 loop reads CASSSGGGMETQYF. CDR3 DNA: TGTGCCAGCAGCTCAGGGGGGGGCATGGAGACCCAGTACTTC.

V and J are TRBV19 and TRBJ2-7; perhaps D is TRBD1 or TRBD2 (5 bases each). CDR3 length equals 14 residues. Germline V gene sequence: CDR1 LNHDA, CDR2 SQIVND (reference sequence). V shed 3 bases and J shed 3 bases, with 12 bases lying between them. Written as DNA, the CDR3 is TGTGCCAGTAGTATGGTGGGGGTAGACTACGAGCAGTACTTC. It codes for CASSMVGVDYEQYF.

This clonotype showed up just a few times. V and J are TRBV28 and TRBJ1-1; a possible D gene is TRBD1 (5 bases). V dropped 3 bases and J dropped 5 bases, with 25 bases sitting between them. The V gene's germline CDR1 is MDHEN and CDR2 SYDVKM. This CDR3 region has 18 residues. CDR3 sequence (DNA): TGTGCCAGCAGTTTTTTCCTGCTCTCCACAGGACTAGATACTGAAGCTTTCTTT. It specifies CASSFFLLSTGLDTEAFF.

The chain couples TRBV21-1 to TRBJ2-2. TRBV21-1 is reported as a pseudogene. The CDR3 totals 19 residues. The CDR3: CASSIQRGLTTWNTGELFF. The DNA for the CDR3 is TGTGCCAGCAGCATCCAGAGAGGCCTAACCACGTGGAACACCGGGGAGCTGTTTTTT.

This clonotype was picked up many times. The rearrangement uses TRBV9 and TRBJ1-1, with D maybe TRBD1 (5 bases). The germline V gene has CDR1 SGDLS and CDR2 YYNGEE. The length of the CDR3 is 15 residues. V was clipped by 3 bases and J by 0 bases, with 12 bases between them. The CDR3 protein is CASSADVQVNTEAFF. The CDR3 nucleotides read TGTGCCAGCAGCGCCGATGTACAGGTGAACACTGAAGCTTTCTTT.

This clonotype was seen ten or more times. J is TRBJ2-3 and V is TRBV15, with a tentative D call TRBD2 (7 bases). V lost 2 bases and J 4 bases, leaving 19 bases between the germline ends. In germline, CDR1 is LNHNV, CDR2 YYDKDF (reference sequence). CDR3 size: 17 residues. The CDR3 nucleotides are TGTGCCACCAGCAGACTTCCAGGGGCGGGAGTGGCAGATACGCAGTATTTT. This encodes CATSRLPGAGVADTQYF. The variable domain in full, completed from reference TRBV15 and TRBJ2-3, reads DAMVIQNPRYQVTQFGKPVTLSCSQTLNHNVMYWYQQKSSQAPKLLFHYYDKDFNNEADTPDNFQSRRPNTSFCFLDIRSPGLGDTAMYLCATSRLPGAGVADTQYFGPGTRLTVL.

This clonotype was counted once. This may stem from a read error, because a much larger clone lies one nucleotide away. CDR3: CASSQSRTQDAFF. DNA of the CDR3: TGCGCCAGCAGCCAATCAAGAACCCAAGATGCTTTCTTT. The genes are TRBV4-1 and TRBJ1-1; D unresolved. Looked up from germline, CDR1 is MGHRA and CDR2 is YSYEKL. This CDR3 contains 13 residues. The ends were cut back, 2 bases at V and 11 bases at J, with 15 bases in the middle.

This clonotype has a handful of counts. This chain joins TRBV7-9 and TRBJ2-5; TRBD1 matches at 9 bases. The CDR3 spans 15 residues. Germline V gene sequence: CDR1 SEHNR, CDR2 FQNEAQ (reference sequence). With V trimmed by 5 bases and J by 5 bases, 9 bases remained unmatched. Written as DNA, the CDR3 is TGTGCCAGCAGCCCGGGGACAGGGCCTCGGGAGACCCAGTACTTC. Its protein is CASSPGTGPRETQYF.

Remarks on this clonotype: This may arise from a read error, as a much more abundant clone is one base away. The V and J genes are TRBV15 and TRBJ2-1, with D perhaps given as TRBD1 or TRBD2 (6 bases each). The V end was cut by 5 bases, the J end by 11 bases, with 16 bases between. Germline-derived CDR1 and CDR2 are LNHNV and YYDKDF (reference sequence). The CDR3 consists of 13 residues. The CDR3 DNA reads TGTGCCACCAGCTCAACAGGGAGGAATAAGCAGTTCTTC. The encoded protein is CATSSTGRNKQFF.

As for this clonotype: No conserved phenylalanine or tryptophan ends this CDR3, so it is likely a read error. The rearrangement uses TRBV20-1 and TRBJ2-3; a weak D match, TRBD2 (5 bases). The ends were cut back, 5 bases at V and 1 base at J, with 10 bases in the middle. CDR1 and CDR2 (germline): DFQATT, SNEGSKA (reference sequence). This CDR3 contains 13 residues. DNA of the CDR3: TGCAGTGCTCCCGAGAGGGGCACAGATACGCAGTATTTG. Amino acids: CSAPERGTDTQYL.

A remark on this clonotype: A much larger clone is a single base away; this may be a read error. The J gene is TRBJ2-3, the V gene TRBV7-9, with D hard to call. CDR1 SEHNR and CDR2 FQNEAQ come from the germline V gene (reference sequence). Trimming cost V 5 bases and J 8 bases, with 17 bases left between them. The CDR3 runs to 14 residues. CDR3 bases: TGTGCCAGCAGCCTAATGCCAGGCCGTAGTACGCAGTATTTT. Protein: CASSLMPGRSTQYF.

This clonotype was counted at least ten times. DNA of the CDR3: TGTGCCAGCAGTTACTCTGCGGAGCTGTTTTTT. Residues: CASSYSAELFF. V usage is TRBV6-6 and J usage is TRBJ2-2, with D hard to call. V lost 0 bases and J lost 10, with 3 bases in between. CDR1 is MNHNY, CDR2 SVGAGI, per germline (reference sequence). This CDR3 has 11 amino acids.

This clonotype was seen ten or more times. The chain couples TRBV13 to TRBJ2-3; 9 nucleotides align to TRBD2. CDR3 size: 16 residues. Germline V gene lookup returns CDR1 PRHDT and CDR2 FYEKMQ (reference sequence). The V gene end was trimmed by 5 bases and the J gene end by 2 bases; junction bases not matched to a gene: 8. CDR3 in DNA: TGTGCCAGCAGCGTTCAACTAGCGGGTAACACAGATACGCAGTATTTT. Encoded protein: CASSVQLAGNTDTQYF.

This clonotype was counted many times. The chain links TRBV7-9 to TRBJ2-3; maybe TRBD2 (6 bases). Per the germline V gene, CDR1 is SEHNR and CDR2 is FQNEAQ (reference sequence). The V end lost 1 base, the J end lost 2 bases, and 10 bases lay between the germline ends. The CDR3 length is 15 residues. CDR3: CASSLEGLITDTQYF. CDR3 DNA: TGTGCCAGCAGCTTAGAGGGACTTATCACAGATACGCAGTATTTT.

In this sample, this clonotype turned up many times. CDR3 in DNA: TGTGCCAGCACCGCACTAGCGGGGGTCGAGCAGTACTTC. Its protein is CASTALAGVEQYF. The V gene is TRBV6-5, the J gene TRBJ2-7; 11 nucleotides agree with TRBD2. This CDR3 is built from 13 residues. From germline, CDR1 is MNHEY and CDR2 SVGAGI. V lost 7 bases to trimming and J lost 6 bases; unmatched junction nucleotides: 5.

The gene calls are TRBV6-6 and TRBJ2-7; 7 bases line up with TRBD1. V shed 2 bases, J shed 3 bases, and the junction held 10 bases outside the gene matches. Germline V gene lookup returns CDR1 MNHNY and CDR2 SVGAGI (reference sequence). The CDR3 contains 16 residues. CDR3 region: CASSYRTGTANYEQYF. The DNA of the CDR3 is TGTGCCAGCAGTTACCGTACCGGGACAGCCAACTACGAGCAGTACTTC.

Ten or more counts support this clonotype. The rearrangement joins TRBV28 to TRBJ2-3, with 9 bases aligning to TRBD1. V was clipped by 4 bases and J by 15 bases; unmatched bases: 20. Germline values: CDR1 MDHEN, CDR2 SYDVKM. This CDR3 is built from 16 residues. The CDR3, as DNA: TGTGCCAGCAGTTGGGAACAGGGGGCTCTCTCTGCGGCACCTTATTTT. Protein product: CASSWEQGALSAAPYF.

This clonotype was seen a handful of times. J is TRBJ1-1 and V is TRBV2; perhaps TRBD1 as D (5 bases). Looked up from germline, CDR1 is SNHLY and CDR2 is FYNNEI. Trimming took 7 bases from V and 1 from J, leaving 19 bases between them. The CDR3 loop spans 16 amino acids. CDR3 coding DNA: TGTGCCAGCAACGGGATTTACAATAGGGGGAACACTGAAGCTTTCTTT. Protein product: CASNGIYNRGNTEAFF.

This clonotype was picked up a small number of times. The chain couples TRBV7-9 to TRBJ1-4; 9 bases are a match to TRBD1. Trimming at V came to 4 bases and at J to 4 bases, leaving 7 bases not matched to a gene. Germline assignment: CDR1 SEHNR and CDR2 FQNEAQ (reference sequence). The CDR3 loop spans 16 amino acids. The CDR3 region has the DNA TGTGCCAGCAGCTACGAACAGGGGGCGAGTAATGAAAAACTGTTTTTT. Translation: CASSYEQGASNEKLFF. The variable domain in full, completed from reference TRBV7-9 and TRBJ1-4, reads DTGVSQNPRHKITKRGQNVTFRCDPISEHNRLYWYRQTLGQGPEFLTYFQNEAQLEKSRLLSDRFSAERPKGSFSTLEIQRTEQGDSAMYLCASSYEQGASNEKLFFGSGTQLSVL.

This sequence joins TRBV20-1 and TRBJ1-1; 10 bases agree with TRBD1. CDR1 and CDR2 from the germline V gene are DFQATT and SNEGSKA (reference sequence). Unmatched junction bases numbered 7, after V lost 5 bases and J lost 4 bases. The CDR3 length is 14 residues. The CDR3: CSAPLDRGTTEAFF. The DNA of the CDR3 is TGCAGTGCTCCCTTGGACAGGGGGACCACTGAAGCTTTCTTT.